This is a list of T cell receptor beta chains from one sample in a study of T cell responses to AZD1222 COVID-19 vaccine. Generated by immunoSEQ multiplex PCR, the TCRdb table keeps only in-frame clones and is missing some. The sample contains about 160,000 clones, roughly nine tenths of which appear only once. Source: peripheral blood, taken on day 0 of AZD1222 vaccination. These receptors were taken from an adult in good health. Both conserved end residues are part of each CDR3. D genes are given only for firm matches. The size entry is marked missing in some rows and otherwise reads once, few, many or a size class.

abundance	v_gene	len	d_gene	j_gene	CDR3nt	CDR3aa
-	TRBV5-1	15	-	TRBJ1-5	TGCGCCAGCAGCTTGGAGGGCCGAAGCAATCAGCCCCAGCATTTT	CASSLEGRSNQPQHF
-	TRBV9	14	TRBD1	TRBJ1-1	TGTGCCAGCAGCGTGGGGACAGGGGGCACTGAAGCTTTCTTT	CASSVGTGGTEAFF
-	TRBV7-9	15	-	TRBJ1-5	TGTGCCAGCAGCTTAGGTGGGTCGAGCAATCAGCCCCAGCATTTT	CASSLGGSSNQPQHF
-	TRBV7-3	14	-	TRBJ2-7	TGTGCCACCTCACCAACCGGGCACTCCTACGAGCAGTACTTC	CATSPTGHSYEQYF
-	TRBV29-1	15	-	TRBJ1-1	TGCAGCGTTGACTCGTCCCTCCAGGGCTACACTGAAGCTTTCTTT	CSVDSSLQGYTEAFF
-	TRBV6-2/TRBV6-3	15	-	TRBJ1-5	TGTGCCAGCAGTTACGTGGGCCTCGCGGGTCAGCCCCAGCATTTT	CASSYVGLAGQPQHF
-	TRBV4-2	15	-	TRBJ2-2	TGTGCCAGCAGTAACCGGGACGAGGAAAGCGGGGAGCTGTTTTTT	CASSNRDEESGELFF
-	TRBV6-2/TRBV6-3	15	-	TRBJ1-2	TGTGCCAGCAGTTACTCGTCCGAGCCTAACTATGGCTACACCTTC	CASSYSSEPNYGYTF
few	TRBV6-2/TRBV6-3	15	-	TRBJ1-5	TGTGCCAGCAGTTACGCAGGCGGTGGGAATCAGCCCCAGCATTTT	CASSYAGGGNQPQHF
-	TRBV21-1	23	-	TRBJ2-1	TGTGCCAGCAGCAAAGCTTGCGAGTTACCCTGGGACTTACTAGCGGGAGTGGAGAATGAGCAGTTCTTC	CASSKACELPWDLLAGVENEQFF
-	TRBV20-1	9	-	TRBJ1-2	TGCAGGGTCGACTATGGCTACACCTTC	CRVDYGYTF
-	TRBV5-1	15	TRBD1	TRBJ1-2	TGCGCCAGCAGCGGGAGGACAGGGAGAAGTTTTGGCTACACCTTC	CASSGRTGRSFGYTF
-	TRBV28	16	TRBD2	TRBJ2-3	TGTGCCAGCAGTTTAAAGCCCTACGGGAGGGCAGATACGCAGTATTTT	CASSLKPYGRADTQYF
-	TRBV10-3	13	-	TRBJ2-1	TGTGCCATCAGTGAGGTGGGGCCAGGGGAGCAGTTCTTC	CAISEVGPGEQFF
-	TRBV2	14	TRBD2	TRBJ2-5	TGTGCCAGCAGTGAAAGTCTAGCGGGAGAAAGCCAGTACTTC	CASSESLAGESQYF